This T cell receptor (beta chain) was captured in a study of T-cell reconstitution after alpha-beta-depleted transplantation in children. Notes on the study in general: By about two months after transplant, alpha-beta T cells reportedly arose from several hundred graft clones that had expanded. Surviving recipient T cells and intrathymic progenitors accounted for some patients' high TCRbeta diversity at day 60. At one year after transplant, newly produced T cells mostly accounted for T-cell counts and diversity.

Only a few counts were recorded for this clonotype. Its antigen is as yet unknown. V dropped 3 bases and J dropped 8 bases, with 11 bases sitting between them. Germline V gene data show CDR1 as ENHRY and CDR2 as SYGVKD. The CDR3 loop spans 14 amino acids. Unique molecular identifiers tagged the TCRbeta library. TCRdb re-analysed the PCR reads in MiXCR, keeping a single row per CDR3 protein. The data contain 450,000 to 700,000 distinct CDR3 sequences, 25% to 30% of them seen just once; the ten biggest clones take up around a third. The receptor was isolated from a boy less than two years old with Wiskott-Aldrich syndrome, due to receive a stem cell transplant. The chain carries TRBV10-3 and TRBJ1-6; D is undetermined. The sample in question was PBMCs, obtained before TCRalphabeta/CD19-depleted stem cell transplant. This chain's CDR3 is CAISDVETDSPLHF. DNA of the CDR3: TGTGCCATCAGTGATGTTGAGACGGATTCACCCCTCCACTTT.